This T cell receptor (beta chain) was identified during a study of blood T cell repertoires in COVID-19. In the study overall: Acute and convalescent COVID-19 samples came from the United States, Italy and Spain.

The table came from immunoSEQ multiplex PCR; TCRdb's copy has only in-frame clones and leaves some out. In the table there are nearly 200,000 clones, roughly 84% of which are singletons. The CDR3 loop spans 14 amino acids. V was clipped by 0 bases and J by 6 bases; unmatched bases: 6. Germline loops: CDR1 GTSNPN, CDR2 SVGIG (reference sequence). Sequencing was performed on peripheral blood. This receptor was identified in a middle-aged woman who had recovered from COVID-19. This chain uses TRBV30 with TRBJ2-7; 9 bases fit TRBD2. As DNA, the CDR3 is TGTGCCTGGAGTGTACGGCTAGCGGGAACCGAGCAGTACTTC. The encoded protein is CAWSVRLAGTEQYF.